This T cell receptor beta chain emerged from a study of T cells after posttransplantation cyclophosphamide. Germline assignment: CDR1 SGHNT and CDR2 YYREEE (reference sequence). Trimming cost V 3 bases and J 3 bases, with 12 bases left between them. This CDR3 has 14 residues. Sequencing used immunoSEQ multiplex PCR; TCRdb keeps in-frame clones, though not all of them. The sample has around 14,000 clones, under 85% seen once. This rearrangement joins TRBV5-4 to TRBJ1-1, with D perhaps TRBD1 (5 bases). The sequence came from a man in his fifties or sixties. The source material was memory CD4+ T cells sorted from PBMCs. This CDR3 reads CASSSGNGDTEAFF. CDR3 DNA: TGTGCCAGCAGCTCAGGGAATGGGGACACTGAAGCTTTCTTT.